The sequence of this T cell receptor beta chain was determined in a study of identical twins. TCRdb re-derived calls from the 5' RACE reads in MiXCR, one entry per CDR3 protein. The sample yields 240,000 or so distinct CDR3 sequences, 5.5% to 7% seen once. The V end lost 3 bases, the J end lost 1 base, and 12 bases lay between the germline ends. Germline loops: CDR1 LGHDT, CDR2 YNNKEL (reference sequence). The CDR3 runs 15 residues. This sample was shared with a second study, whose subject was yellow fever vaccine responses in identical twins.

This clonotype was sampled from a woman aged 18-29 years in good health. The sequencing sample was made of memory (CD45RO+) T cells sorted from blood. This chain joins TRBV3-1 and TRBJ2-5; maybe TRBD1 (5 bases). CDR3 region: CASSQHTGFQETQYF. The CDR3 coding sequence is TGTGCCAGCAGCCAGCATACAGGTTTCCAAGAGACCCAGTACTTC.